This record covers a single T cell receptor beta chain. Its antigen is unidentified. TCRdb processed the reads anew with MiXCR; each CDR3 protein has one entry. The sample holds 380,000 or so distinct CDR3 sequences, about 32% seen once. V was trimmed by 3 bases and J by 10 bases, leaving 10 bases between them. The CDR3 is made up of 11 amino acids. The germline CDR1 and CDR2 sequences are MNHEY and SMNVEV (reference sequence). This record comes from a study of T cell repertoires in cytomegalovirus infection. Study-level information: HLA-B-restricted CMV epitopes that are well studied were used alongside recently identified HLA-C-restricted ones. Findings of the study overall: Based on cumulative public TCR beta family frequency, carriers of CMV plus the relevant HLA were identified.

Sequenced here: cultured PBMCs, sampled from culture after CMV antigen stimulation. This TCR was recovered from a human donor in good health (CMV status not recorded). Some clones in this sample may be carry-over from other donors' samples. The chain has TRBV27 and TRBJ2-7, with D tentatively TRBD1 or TRBD2 (5 bases each). The CDR3 DNA reads TGTGCCAGCAGTTTCGGGGCCCATCAGTACTTC. It specifies CASSFGAHQYF.